These 28 T cell receptor beta chains were sequenced from one sample in a study of T cell clusters in autoimmune cytopenias. Each sample's input was roughly 250 ng genomic DNA, 38,000 or so genome equivalents. TRB was amplified by touch-down multiplex PCR, primer pools A and B combined. No DNA is given; TCRdb re-called the multiplex PCR reads and lists each CDR3 protein once. Its table lists 3,000 to 3,500 distinct CDR3 sequences. The sequencing sample was made of peripheral blood. Receptor source: a human donor with an autoimmune cytopenia or autoimmune hepatitis (not recorded which).

This clonotype ranks as medium-sized (0.01 to 0.1%) in terms of frequency. J is TRBJ1-5 and V is TRBV6-5; TCRdb reports TRBD1, a call that lacks DNA to check it against. Looked up from germline, CDR1 is MNHEY and CDR2 is SVGAGI. This CDR3 contains 13 residues. CDR3 region: CATARDRDQPQHF.

This clonotype counts as medium-sized (0.01 to 0.1%) by frequency. V and J are TRBV20-1 and TRBJ1-2; the D call of TRBD1 rests on TCRdb alone, since no DNA is present to check it. The CDR3 contains 13 residues. The germline V gene has CDR1 DFQATT and CDR2 SNEGSKA (reference sequence). The CDR3: CSAVGTGAKGYTF.

This clonotype is classed as medium-sized by frequency. This chain links TRBV20-1 with TRBJ2-7; with no DNA, the TCRdb D assignment of TRBD1 cannot be verified. This CDR3 is 13 amino acids long. Germline-derived CDR1 and CDR2 are DFQATT and SNEGSKA (reference sequence). CDR3 sequence reads: CSAIGAGLGEQYF.

Frequency places this clonotype as medium-sized. V and J are TRBV19 and TRBJ2-2; TCRdb indicates TRBD1, and absent DNA this call remains unverified. CDR1 is LNHDA and CDR2 is SQIVND in the germline V gene (reference sequence). The CDR3 loop spans 14 amino acids. The CDR3 region is CASSISQVTGELFF. Full variable domain (rest looked up from reference TRBV19 and TRBJ2-2): DGGITQSPKYLFRKEGQNVTLSCEQNLNHDAMYWYRQDPGQGLRLIYYSQIVNDFQKGDIAEGYSVSREKKESFPLTVTSAQKNPTAFYLCASSISQVTGELFFGEGSRLTVL.

This clonotype counts as medium-sized by frequency. The chain links TRBV18 to TRBJ2-3; checking the TCRdb D call of TRBD2 is not possible without DNA. There are 15 residues in the CDR3. Germline V lookup: CDR1 KGHSH, CDR2 LQKENI. The CDR3 loop reads CASSPGLANINTQYF.

The chain is built from TRBV5-1 and TRBJ1-1; the D call from TCRdb, TRBD1, cannot be confirmed without DNA. The CDR3 sequence is 13 residues long. Per germline, CDR1 SGHRS and CDR2 YFSETQ. CDR3 sequence reads: CASSLQENTEAFF.

This clonotype ranks as medium-sized (0.01 to 0.1%) in terms of frequency. J is TRBJ1-4 and V is TRBV6-1. The CDR3 spans 16 residues. Germline-derived CDR1 and CDR2 are MNHNS and SASEGT. Here the CDR3 reads CASRFMTGPGDEKLFF.

The chain is built from TRBV20-1 and TRBJ2-7; TCRdb returns TRBD1, unconfirmable since there is no DNA. The CDR3 totals 12 residues. Per germline, CDR1 DFQATT and CDR2 SNEGSKA (reference sequence). CDR3 sequence reads: CSASTPPGEQYF.

By frequency, this clonotype is medium-sized. The chain is built from TRBV5-4 and TRBJ2-3; the TRBD1 assignment by TCRdb is unverifiable without DNA. This CDR3 is 17 amino acids long. Germline assignment: CDR1 SGHNT and CDR2 YYREEE (reference sequence). The CDR3 region is CASSLGGSRHRTDTQYF.

This clonotype is called medium-sized (0.01 to 0.1%) based on its frequency. This chain connects TRBV5-5 to TRBJ1-4; TCRdb outputs TRBD1, but without DNA this stays unchecked. This CDR3 spans 16 amino acids. Germline CDR1 is SGHKS and CDR2 is YYEKEE (reference sequence). CDR3 sequence reads: CASSFRPGQGNEKLFF.

The rearrangement uses TRBV10-1 and TRBJ2-3; TCRdb reports TRBD1, a call that lacks DNA to check it against. Looked up from germline, CDR1 is WNHNN and CDR2 is SYGVQD (reference sequence). This CDR3 contains 14 residues. CDR3 in amino acids: CASSGGGLEDTQYF.

By frequency, this clonotype is medium-sized. This chain's CDR3 is CASGLDYGYTF. The genes are TRBV28 and TRBJ1-2. The V gene's germline CDR1 is MDHEN and CDR2 SYDVKM. The CDR3 length is 11 residues.

This clonotype is identified as medium-sized from frequency. This chain connects TRBV7-9 to TRBJ2-2. The length of the CDR3 is 14 residues. The germline V gene has CDR1 SEHNR and CDR2 FQNEAQ (reference sequence). The CDR3 protein is CASSLFQDTGELFF.

The V gene is TRBV7-2, the J gene TRBJ1-1; TCRdb's D gene call, TRBD1, goes unchecked for lack of DNA. Germline loops: CDR1 SGHTA, CDR2 FQGNSA. The CDR3 totals 14 residues. CDR3 protein: CASSFRSGGGEAFF. Combining the CDR3 with reference TRBV7-2 and TRBJ1-1 gives the whole variable domain GAGVSQSPSNKVTEKGKDVELRCDPISGHTALYWYRQSLGQGLEFLIYFQGNSAPDKSGLPSDRFSAERTGGSVSTLTIQRTQQEDSAVYLCASSFRSGGGEAFFGQGTRLTVV.

This clonotype is medium-sized by frequency. The chain recombines TRBV30 with TRBJ2-7; there is no DNA to check the TCRdb D call of TRBD2. Germline CDR1 reads GTSNPN; CDR2 reads SVGIG (reference sequence). The CDR3 is 13 residues long. CDR3: CAWSLAGGYEQYF.

This clonotype ranks as medium-sized in terms of frequency. The chain joins TRBV15 to TRBJ1-4; TCRdb selects TRBD1, and the lack of DNA leaves this call unchecked. The CDR3 runs to 17 residues. Germline CDR1 reads LNHNV; CDR2 reads YYDKDF (reference sequence). CDR3 sequence reads: CATSRDGTGGQGEKLFF.

Considering frequency, this clonotype is large. This rearrangement joins TRBV19 to TRBJ2-7; the D gene TCRdb calls, TRBD1, cannot be checked with no DNA. The germline V gene has CDR1 LNHDA and CDR2 SQIVND (reference sequence). The length of the CDR3 is 12 residues. The CDR3 loop reads CASSPTGGEQYF.

Frequency places this clonotype as medium-sized. This rearrangement joins TRBV27 to TRBJ1-1; TCRdb selects TRBD1, and the lack of DNA leaves this call unchecked. The CDR3 consists of 12 residues. CDR1 and CDR2 from the germline V gene are MNHEY and SMNVEV (reference sequence). The CDR3 loop reads CASSRDRFEAFF.

This clonotype counts as medium-sized (0.01 to 0.1%) by frequency. This chain connects TRBV5-1 to TRBJ1-3. CDR1 and CDR2 from the germline V gene are SGHRS and YFSETQ. The CDR3 sequence is 14 residues long. CDR3 sequence reads: CASSMASSGNTIYF.

This chain links TRBV21-1 with TRBJ2-1. TRBV21-1 counts as a pseudogene. There are 16 residues in the CDR3. CDR3 sequence: CASSKCGRVSYNEQFF.

V and J are TRBV7-9 and TRBJ2-7. Germline V gives CDR1 SEHNR, CDR2 FQNEAQ (reference sequence). The CDR3 has 14 residues. The CDR3 here is CASSLTSDSYEQYF.

This clonotype counts as medium-sized by frequency. The chain is built from TRBV27 and TRBJ1-4; TCRdb's D call of TRBD1 is untestable without DNA. Germline V gives CDR1 MNHEY, CDR2 SMNVEV (reference sequence). CDR3 length equals 14 residues. This CDR3 is CASSLWGAGEKLFF.

The CDR3 sequence is CASSLGGVQETQYF. The chain employs TRBV5-1 and TRBJ2-5; the D gene TCRdb calls, TRBD2, cannot be checked with no DNA. Germline CDR1 SGHRS, CDR2 YFSETQ. The CDR3 runs to 14 residues.

The V gene is TRBV5-3, the J gene TRBJ2-5; TCRdb's D call of TRBD2 is untestable without DNA. TRBV5-3 is sorted into the ORF group, with uncertain function. The CDR3 loop spans 15 amino acids. This chain's CDR3 is CARSLGGGLGRTQYF.

V is TRBV10-3 and J is TRBJ1-1; the TCRdb call, TRBD1, lacks DNA for checking. This CDR3 has 16 amino acids. Germline lookup yields CDR1 ENHRY and CDR2 SYGVKD. This CDR3 is CAISEPRGRGNTEAFF.

This sequence joins TRBV28 and TRBJ1-2; the TCRdb D gene call, TRBD1, has no DNA to confirm it. The germline gives CDR1 MDHEN, CDR2 SYDVKM. There are 13 residues in the CDR3. The CDR3 loop reads CASSLGQYYGYTF.

The CDR3 loop is CASSPGYPQNNEQFF. This chain connects TRBV5-1 to TRBJ2-1; TCRdb designates TRBD1, a call that cannot be tested without DNA. CDR3 size: 15 residues. The germline V gene has CDR1 SGHRS and CDR2 YFSETQ.

This clonotype is medium-sized (0.01 to 0.1%) by frequency. The CDR3 is CASSILAGYNEQFF. The chain employs TRBV13 and TRBJ2-1; TCRdb outputs TRBD2, but without DNA this stays unchecked. Germline V gives CDR1 PRHDT, CDR2 FYEKMQ (reference sequence). This CDR3 has 14 amino acids. The full variable domain, its missing parts supplied by reference TRBV13 and TRBJ2-1, is AAGVIQSPRHLIKEKRETATLKCYPIPRHDTVYWYQQGPGQDPQFLISFYEKMQSDKGSIPDRFSAQQFSDYHSELNMSSLELGDSALYFCASSILAGYNEQFFGPGTRLTVL.